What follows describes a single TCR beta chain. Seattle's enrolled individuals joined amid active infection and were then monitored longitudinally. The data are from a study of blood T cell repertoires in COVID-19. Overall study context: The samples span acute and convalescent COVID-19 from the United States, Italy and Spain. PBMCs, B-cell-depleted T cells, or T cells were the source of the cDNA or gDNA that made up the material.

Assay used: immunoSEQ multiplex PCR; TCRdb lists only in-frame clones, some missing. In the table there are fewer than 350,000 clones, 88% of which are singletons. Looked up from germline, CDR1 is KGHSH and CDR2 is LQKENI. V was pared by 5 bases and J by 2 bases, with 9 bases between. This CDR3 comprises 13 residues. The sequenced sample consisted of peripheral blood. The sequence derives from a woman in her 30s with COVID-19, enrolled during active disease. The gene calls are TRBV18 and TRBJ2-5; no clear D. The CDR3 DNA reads TGTGCCAGCTCATTGTCAGATCAAGAGACCCAGTACTTC. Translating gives CASSLSDQETQYF.